This TCR beta chain is drawn from a study of T cell repertoires in cytomegalovirus infection. About the study: Based on public TCR beta signatures, there were indications of CMV infection and of a matching HLA type. Study-level results: Ex vivo, HLA-C-restricted CMV-specific TCR beta clonotypes prevailed over the rest of the response. Adding up the frequency of public TCR beta families identified people who carried CMV plus the relevant HLA.

A note on this clonotype: What it binds is unknown.

With 6 bases removed from V and 0 bases from J, the gap between germline ends came to 15 bases. Germline CDR1 reads MDHEN; CDR2 reads SYDVKM. This CDR3 contains 15 residues. TCRdb passed the reads through MiXCR, listing each CDR3 protein once. The sample includes under 850,000 distinct CDR3 sequences, about a third seen only once; the top ten take around 2.6%. The gene calls are TRBV28 and TRBJ2-7; TRBD1 is a possible D gene (6 bases). The receptor was isolated from a human donor in good health (CMV status not recorded). Some clones in this sample may be carry-over from other donors' samples. The sequencing sample was made of PBMCs. The CDR3 nucleotides are TGTGCCAGCAGCCTCTCCGGACAGTACTCCTACGAGCAGTACTTC. Protein product: CASSLSGQYSYEQYF. The full variable domain, in which reference TRBV28 and TRBJ2-7 provide the parts outside the CDR3, is DVKVTQSSRYLVKRTGEKVFLECVQDMDHENMFWYRQDPGLGLRLIYFSYDVKMKEKGDIPEGYSVSREKKERFSLILESASTNQTSMYLCASSLSGQYSYEQYFGPGTRLTVT.